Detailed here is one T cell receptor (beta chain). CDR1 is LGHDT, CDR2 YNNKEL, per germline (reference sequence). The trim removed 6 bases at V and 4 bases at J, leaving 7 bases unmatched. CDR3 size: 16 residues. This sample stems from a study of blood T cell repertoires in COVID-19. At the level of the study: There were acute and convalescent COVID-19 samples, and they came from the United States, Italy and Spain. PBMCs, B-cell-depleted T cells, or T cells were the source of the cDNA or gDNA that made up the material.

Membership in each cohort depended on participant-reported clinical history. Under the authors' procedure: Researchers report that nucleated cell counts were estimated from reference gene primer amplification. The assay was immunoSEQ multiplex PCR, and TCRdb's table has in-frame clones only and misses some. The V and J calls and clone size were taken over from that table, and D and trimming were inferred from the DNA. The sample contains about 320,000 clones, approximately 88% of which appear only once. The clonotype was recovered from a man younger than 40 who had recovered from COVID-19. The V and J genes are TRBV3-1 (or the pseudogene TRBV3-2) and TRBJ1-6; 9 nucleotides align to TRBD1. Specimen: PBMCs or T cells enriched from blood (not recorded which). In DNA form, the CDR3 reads TGTGCCAGCAGTAACGGACAGGGGTGGTATAATTCACCCCTCCACTTT. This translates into CASSNGQGWYNSPLHF.